Here is one T cell receptor beta chain with its context. This entry is derived from a study of blood T cell repertoires in COVID-19. Clones were read by immunoSEQ multiplex PCR, and TCRdb kept only the in-frame ones, dropping some. The sample contains some 180,000 clones, 75% to 80% of which appear only once. Trimming took off 6 bases at V and 4 bases at J, with 16 bases between the two ends. The CDR3 consists of 15 residues. Germline CDR1 reads MDHEN; CDR2 reads SYDVKM. Sequencing input: peripheral blood. The receptor comes from a woman between 50 and 59 years old with active or convalescent COVID-19. The V call is TRBV28, the J call TRBJ1-3; D is undetermined. CDR3 DNA sequence: TGTGCCAGCAGCCTACCTGCGGGAAGCGGAAACACCATATATTTT. Translated: CASSLPAGSGNTIYF.